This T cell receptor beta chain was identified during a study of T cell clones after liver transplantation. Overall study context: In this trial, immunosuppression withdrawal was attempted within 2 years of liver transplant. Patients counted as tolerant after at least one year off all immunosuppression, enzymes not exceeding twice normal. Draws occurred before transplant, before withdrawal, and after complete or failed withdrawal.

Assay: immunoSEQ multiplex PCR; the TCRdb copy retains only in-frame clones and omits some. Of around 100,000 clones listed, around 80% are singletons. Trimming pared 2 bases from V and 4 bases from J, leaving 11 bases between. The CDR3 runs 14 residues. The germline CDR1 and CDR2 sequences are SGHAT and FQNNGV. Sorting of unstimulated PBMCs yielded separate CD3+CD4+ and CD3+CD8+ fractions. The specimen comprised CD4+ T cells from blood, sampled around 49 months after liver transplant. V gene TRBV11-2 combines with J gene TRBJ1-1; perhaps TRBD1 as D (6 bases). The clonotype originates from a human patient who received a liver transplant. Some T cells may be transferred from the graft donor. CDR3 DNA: TGTGCCAGCAGCTTATGGACAGTAACCACTGAAGCTTTCTTT. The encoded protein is CASSLWTVTTEAFF.